Below, 18 T cell receptor beta chains from the same sample are listed, as sequenced in a study of blood T cell repertoires in COVID-19 (dated by TCRdb to the early 2020s). To prepare the library, the immunoSEQ multiplex PCR assay was applied. TCRdb provides this immuneACCESS table in a form limited to in-frame rearrangements. Some clones are lacking; in checked studies, under half of them reflect an unresolved V gene, and why the rest are absent is not known. This sample is represented by 60,000 to 80,000 clones; approximately 85% of them were singletons. The top ten clones comprise roughly 24% of the sample. Sequencing input: peripheral blood. The receptors come from a man aged 50 to 60 with acute or convalescent COVID-19.

V usage is TRBV6-2 or TRBV6-3 and J usage is TRBJ1-2, with TRBD1 identical over 7 bases. The CDR3 sequence is 13 residues long. Germline trimming cut 6 bases from V and 3 bases from J; bases unmatched to any gene: 4. The V gene's germline CDR1 is MNHEY and CDR2 SVGEGT. CDR3 sequence: CASSRGQHYGYTF. DNA for the CDR3: TGTGCCAGCAGCCGGGGACAGCACTATGGCTACACCTTC.

J is TRBJ1-2 and V is TRBV19; D is perhaps TRBD1 (5 bases). This CDR3 has 15 amino acids. Trimming pared 1 base from V and 6 bases from J, leaving 15 bases between. Germline loops: CDR1 LNHDA, CDR2 SQIVND (reference sequence). The CDR3 here is CASSIGIGGGNGYTF. Written as DNA, the CDR3 is TGTGCCAGTAGTATAGGAATCGGTGGGGGGAATGGCTACACCTTC. The full variable domain, with the rest looked up from reference TRBV19 and TRBJ1-2, is DGGITQSPKYLFRKEGQNVTLSCEQNLNHDAMYWYRQDPGQGLRLIYYSQIVNDFQKGDIAEGYSVSREKKESFPLTVTSAQKNPTAFYLCASSIGIGGGNGYTFGSGTRLTVV.

This chain uses TRBV6-1 with TRBJ2-7; the D is unclear. Germline V lookup: CDR1 MNHNS, CDR2 SASEGT. The CDR3 runs 13 residues. V lost 0 bases and J lost 5, with 8 bases in between. CDR3 nucleotides: TGTGCCAGCAGTGAAGCCCCAGTGCACGAGCAGTACTTC. Amino acid sequence: CASSEAPVHEQYF.

This chain connects TRBV5-1 to TRBJ2-2, with 10 bases aligning to TRBD2. Germline CDR1 SGHRS, CDR2 YFSETQ. Trimming at V came to 4 bases and at J to 2 bases, leaving 8 bases not matched to a gene. The CDR3 covers 17 residues. CDR3 in amino acids: CASSLLIAGGNTGELFF. The DNA of the CDR3 is TGCGCCAGCAGCCTGCTTATAGCGGGGGGAAACACCGGGGAGCTGTTTTTT.

The V gene is TRBV24-1, the J gene TRBJ2-4; 8 positions agree with TRBD2. Losses at the gene ends were 6 bases for V and 1 base for J; bases not matched to a gene: 4. In germline, CDR1 is KGHDR, CDR2 SFDVKD. The CDR3 is 15 amino acids. CDR3 nucleotides: TGTGCCACCAGTTCAGCGGGGGAGGCCAAAAACATTCAGTACTTC. It translates to CATSSAGEAKNIQYF.

The chain employs TRBV6-4 and TRBJ1-1; D possibly corresponds to TRBD1 (5 bases). Per germline, CDR1 MRHNA and CDR2 SNTAGT. The CDR3 has 10 amino acids. CDR3 sequence: CAEGRQEAFF. In nucleotides, the CDR3 is TGTGCGGAGGGAAGACAGGAAGCTTTCTTT.

The J gene is TRBJ2-2, the V gene TRBV6-5, with D uncertain. There are 14 residues in the CDR3. The germline V and J ends were trimmed by 6 bases and 4 bases, with 12 bases remaining between them. Germline assignment: CDR1 MNHEY and CDR2 SVGAGI. CDR3 protein: CASRLMTGTGELFF. The CDR3 DNA reads TGTGCCAGCAGACTCATGACGGGCACCGGGGAGCTGTTTTTT.

The V call is TRBV7-3, the J call TRBJ2-1; D unresolved. The V end was cut by 5 bases, the J end by 7 bases, with 9 bases between. CDR3 size: 12 residues. Germline values: CDR1 SGHTA, CDR2 FQGTGA. CDR3 amino acids: CASSLDLNEQFF. For the CDR3, the DNA is TGTGCCAGCAGCCTAGATCTTAATGAGCAGTTCTTC.

This chain uses TRBV4-2 with TRBJ2-5; D possibly corresponds to TRBD2 (5 bases). Germline values: CDR1 LGHNA, CDR2 YNFKEQ. V gave up 4 bases and J gave up 1 base, with 10 bases separating them. The CDR3 is 14 residues long. The CDR3 protein is CASSLPGTQETQYF. The CDR3 DNA reads as TGTGCCAGCAGCCTACCGGGAACCCAAGAGACCCAGTACTTC.

This clone appeared once. This chain uses TRBV6-1 with TRBJ1-4; TRBD1 aligns across 7 bases. J was trimmed by 5 bases and V by 1 base; bases with no gene match: 7. The CDR3 totals 16 residues. Germline CDR1 reads MNHNS; CDR2 reads SASEGT. The CDR3 nucleotides are TGTGCCAGCAGTGAAGGCGCCGGGACAGCGAATGAAAAACTGTTTTTT. Its translation is CASSEGAGTANEKLFF.

The rearrangement joins TRBV3-1 (or the pseudogene TRBV3-2) to TRBJ2-3, with D possibly TRBD2 on 5 matching bases. The CDR3 consists of 14 residues. V lost 3 bases and J 8 bases, leaving 15 bases between the germline ends. Per the germline V gene, CDR1 is LGHDT and CDR2 is YNNKEL (reference sequence). The CDR3 sequence is CASSHRLEGGTQYF. CDR3 in DNA: TGTGCCAGCAGCCATCGGCTTGAGGGCGGTACGCAGTATTTT.

This chain uses TRBV19 with TRBJ2-7, with 7 bases aligning to TRBD1. CDR1 is LNHDA, CDR2 SQIVND, per germline (reference sequence). This CDR3 is 13 amino acids long. The J segment lost 4 bases and the V segment lost 8 bases, leaving 8 bases of the junction unmatched. In DNA, the CDR3 is TGTGCCAGTGGGACAGCAGTTCCGTACGAGCAGTACTTC. This codes for CASGTAVPYEQYF.

This rearrangement joins TRBV6-4 to TRBJ1-1; 9 nucleotides align to TRBD1. The CDR3 contains 16 residues. Germline lookup yields CDR1 MRHNA and CDR2 SNTAGT. V lost 5 bases and J lost 6; bases outside the gene matches: 13. The CDR3 sequence: CASSPGQGSRGSEAFF. CDR3 bases: TGTGCCAGCAGTCCGGGACAGGGATCAAGGGGCTCTGAAGCTTTCTTT.

This clone was recorded once. The gene calls are TRBV5-1 and TRBJ2-2; TRBD1 might be the D (5 bases). The V end was cut by 3 bases, the J end by 4 bases, with 10 bases between. Germline V gene sequence: CDR1 SGHRS, CDR2 YFSETQ. This CDR3 is 14 amino acids long. CDR3 amino acids: CASSSSGFTGELFF. The CDR3 coding sequence is TGCGCCAGCAGCTCTTCAGGGTTCACCGGGGAGCTGTTTTTT.

This clone occurred a few times. Other DNA sequences in this sample translate to the same CDR3. V gene TRBV5-1 combines with J gene TRBJ2-2; weak D call: TRBD2 (6 bases). This CDR3 has 15 residues. The V gene's germline CDR1 is SGHRS and CDR2 YFSETQ. Trimming pared 0 bases from V and 0 bases from J, leaving 6 bases between. CDR3 protein: CASSLGGANTGELFF. CDR3 nucleotides: TGCGCCAGCAGCTTGGGCGGGGCGAACACCGGGGAGCTGTTTTTT.

This clone was detected once. V usage is TRBV4-1 and J usage is TRBJ1-1, with 7 bases fitting TRBD1. The CDR3 length is 16 residues. With V trimmed by 1 base and J by 1 base, 6 bases remained unmatched. Per germline, CDR1 MGHRA and CDR2 YSYEKL. The DNA of the CDR3 is TGCGCCAGCAGCCAAGGCTTTCCAGGGGGGAACACTGAAGCTTTCTTT. Encoded protein: CASSQGFPGGNTEAFF.

This chain connects TRBV5-1 to TRBJ1-5, with 7 nucleotides matching TRBD1. Trimming at V came to 0 bases and at J to 7 bases, leaving 4 bases not matched to a gene. Germline loops: CDR1 SGHRS, CDR2 YFSETQ. This CDR3 comprises 14 residues. The CDR3 coding sequence is TGCGCCAGCAGCTTGGTAGGGGGCGAACAGCCCCAGCATTTT. Encoded protein: CASSLVGGEQPQHF. The full variable domain, rest sourced from reference TRBV5-1 and TRBJ1-5, is KAGVTQTPRYLIKTRGQQVTLSCSPISGHRSVSWYQQTPGQGLQFLFEYFSETQRNKGNFPGRFSGRQFSNSRSEMNVSTLELGDSALYLCASSLVGGEQPQHFGDGTRLSIL.

The V and J genes are TRBV2 and TRBJ2-3; 7 nucleotides line up with TRBD1. Germline CDR1 reads SNHLY; CDR2 reads FYNNEI. The CDR3 has 16 residues. V lost 2 bases to trimming and J lost 6 bases; unmatched junction nucleotides: 11. The CDR3 region has the DNA TGTGCCAGCAGTGAAAGGTGGCAGGGGGAATTCGATACGCAGTATTTT. Its protein is CASSERWQGEFDTQYF.